The 7 T cell receptor beta chains in this list originate from one sample, sequenced in a study of blood T cell repertoires in COVID-19. Some clones are missing from TCRdb's copy, which holds only in-frame ones; the method was immunoSEQ multiplex PCR. This table holds fewer than 250,000 clones, 86% found once. Sequenced sample: peripheral blood. These receptor sequences come from a woman of 80 years or more with COVID-19, enrolled during active disease.

This chain connects TRBV7-9 to TRBJ1-4; D uncertain. The V end was cut by 1 base, the J end by 0 bases, with 6 bases between. From germline, CDR1 is SEHNR and CDR2 FQNEAQ (reference sequence). This CDR3 spans 15 amino acids. The CDR3 reads CASSLGGPTNEKLFF. For the CDR3, the DNA is TGTGCCAGCAGCTTAGGAGGCCCAACTAATGAAAAACTGTTTTTT.

The chain employs TRBV27 and TRBJ1-4; D call uncertain. Trimming removed 8 bases from V and 0 bases from J, with 7 bases in between. The CDR3 runs to 13 residues. Germline V lookup: CDR1 MNHEY, CDR2 SMNVEV (reference sequence). The CDR3 bases are TGTGCCAGCTCAGCGACAACTAATGAAAAACTGTTTTTT. Translating it yields CASSATTNEKLFF.

J is TRBJ1-1 and V is TRBV6-2 or TRBV6-3; 8 nucleotides agree with TRBD1. The CDR3 contains 16 residues. V shed 2 bases and J 0 bases; nucleotides not matched to a gene: 5. Germline CDR1 is MNHEY and CDR2 is SVGEGT. The CDR3 is CASSYPTGGMNTEAFF. The CDR3 coding sequence is TGTGCCAGCAGTTACCCAACAGGGGGAATGAACACTGAAGCTTTCTTT.

The chain links TRBV7-3 to TRBJ1-1; no firm D call. This CDR3 spans 13 amino acids. V lost 2 bases to trimming and J lost 2 bases, with 6 bases between them. Germline V gene sequence: CDR1 SGHTA, CDR2 FQGTGA. In nucleotides, the CDR3 is TGTGCCAGCAGCTTACTATTCAACACTGAAGCTTTCTTT. Protein product: CASSLLFNTEAFF.

The CDR3: CASSFLGTEDSPLHF. In DNA form, the CDR3 reads TGCGCCAGCAGCTTCTTAGGGACAGAGGATTCACCCCTCCACTTT. This chain connects TRBV5-1 to TRBJ1-6; 7 nucleotides align to TRBD1. The CDR3 runs 15 residues. The J segment lost 8 bases and the V segment lost 2 bases, leaving 7 bases of the junction unmatched. The germline CDR1 and CDR2 sequences are SGHRS and YFSETQ. The full variable domain, with the rest looked up from reference TRBV5-1 and TRBJ1-6, is KAGVTQTPRYLIKTRGQQVTLSCSPISGHRSVSWYQQTPGQGLQFLFEYFSETQRNKGNFPGRFSGRQFSNSRSEMNVSTLELGDSALYLCASSFLGTEDSPLHFGNGTRLTVT.

The chain couples TRBV6-5 to TRBJ2-3; D is unresolved. Germline assignment: CDR1 MNHEY and CDR2 SVGAGI. V gave up 11 bases and J gave up 6 bases, with 18 bases separating them. The CDR3 has 13 amino acids. CDR3 coding DNA: TGTGCCGCAGAGGCTACGCTAACGGATACGCAGTATTTT. Translated: CAAEATLTDTQYF.

The chain couples TRBV10-3 to TRBJ1-5, with no clear D. The germline V gene has CDR1 ENHRY and CDR2 SYGVKD. The germline V and J ends were trimmed by 0 bases and 2 bases, with 8 bases remaining between them. The CDR3 runs to 15 residues. The CDR3 DNA sequence: TGTGCCATCAGTGAGTCGGTGGCTGGCAATCAGCCCCAGCATTTT. Protein: CAISESVAGNQPQHF.